Sequencing of this T cell receptor beta chain was carried out in a study of OX40 agonist ivuxolimab in advanced cancers. Study results and caveats: Certain nonresponders likewise exhibited a low normalized T-cell clonal expansion.

This CDR3 has 14 residues. Germline assignment: CDR1 LNHDA and CDR2 SQIVND (reference sequence). Between the trimmed V and J ends, which lost 5 bases and 2 bases, there was a span of 10 bases. Libraries were prepared by immunoSEQ multiplex PCR; TCRdb keeps only in-frame clonotypes and omits some of them. Here the sample spans around 95,000 clones, 90% being singletons. Concerning this clone itself: Its specificity is unknown.

The source of this sequence is an adult with an advanced solid tumor such as melanoma, head and neck, liver or kidney cancer. V usage is TRBV19 and J usage is TRBJ2-1; D is unresolved. The sample here was CD4+ or CD8+ T cells sorted from blood, taken in a trial of the OX40 agonist ivuxolimab. CDR3: CASSEIVPYNEQFF. CDR3 sequence (DNA): TGTGCCAGTAGTGAAATAGTACCCTACAATGAGCAGTTCTTC. Looking up the rest from reference TRBV19 and TRBJ2-1 gives the full variable domain: DGGITQSPKYLFRKEGQNVTLSCEQNLNHDAMYWYRQDPGQGLRLIYYSQIVNDFQKGDIAEGYSVSREKKESFPLTVTSAQKNPTAFYLCASSEIVPYNEQFFGPGTRLTVL.